Following are 3 T cell receptor beta chains from one sample sequenced in a study of T cells after posttransplantation cyclophosphamide. Only in-frame clones appear in the TCRdb table, and some are missing; sequencing was by immunoSEQ multiplex PCR. The data show around 24,000 clones, with none appearing a single time. Treatment was busulfan-fludarabine conditioning, a marrow graft, and cyclophosphamide on days +3 and +4. This material consisted of PBMCs, taken after allogeneic stem cell transplant with posttransplant cyclophosphamide. These receptors originate from a young adult male patient who received an allogeneic stem cell transplant from a related donor, was CMV-positive, and had no GVHD. Among the T cells, some may be from the graft donor.

In this sample, this clone turned up many times. The V call is TRBV5-8, the J call TRBJ1-5; D is unresolved. Per germline, CDR1 SGHTS and CDR2 YDEGEE. The CDR3 has 12 amino acids. V was clipped by 4 bases and J by 6 bases, with 8 bases between them. CDR3 sequence reads: CASSLTSQPQHF. The CDR3 nucleotides are TGTGCCAGCAGCCTCACAAGTCAGCCCCAGCATTTT.

This clone was found a few times. This chain connects TRBV28 to TRBJ2-5; 10 nucleotides line up with TRBD2. Per germline, CDR1 MDHEN and CDR2 SYDVKM. The CDR3 loop spans 15 amino acids. V was clipped by 6 bases and J by 1 base; unmatched bases: 5. The CDR3 loop reads CASSWTSGPQETQYF. Here the CDR3 DNA reads TGTGCCAGCAGCTGGACTAGCGGCCCCCAAGAGACCCAGTACTTC.

This clone was seen repeatedly, ten times or more. The J gene is TRBJ2-7, the V gene TRBV21-1; the table's D call, TRBD2, has no DNA check behind it. TRBV21-1 is tagged as a pseudogene. This CDR3 has 13 residues. The CDR3 region is CASREDGSYEQYF. The CDR3 coding sequence is TGTGCCAGCCGGGAGGACGGATCCTACGAGCAGTACTTC.